Listed below are T cell receptor beta chains from one sample, sequenced in a study of T cells in Graves' hyperthyroidism and ophthalmopathy. Using its own MiXCR run on the multiplex PCR reads, TCRdb lists one record per CDR3 protein. The table lists around 720,000 distinct CDR3 sequences, 35% of them singletons, with around 32% in the top ten. Source material: blood. These receptors all come from a woman aged 40 to 50 with Graves' hyperthyroidism. CDR3s include the opening cysteine and the closing phenylalanine or tryptophan. A D gene is named only where the DNA matches it firmly. The size of a clone is reported for some rows only, either as once, few or many, or as a class for expanded clones.

-	15	-	TRBJ2-3	TRBV2	CASSRGASDTDTQYF	TGTGCCAGCAGCCGTGGGGCTAGCGATACAGATACGCAGTATTTT
many	15	-	TRBJ1-1	TRBV13	CASSPRDGLNTEAFF	TGTGCCAGCAGCCCCAGGGACGGGCTGAACACTGAAGCTTTCTTT
-	14	TRBD2	TRBJ2-1	TRBV2	CASQSGSLDNEQFF	TGTGCCAGCCAAAGCGGGAGTCTGGACAATGAGCAGTTCTTC
many	15	TRBD1	TRBJ1-3	TRBV7-2	CASSPWGQGGNTIYF	TGTGCCAGCAGTCCCTGGGGACAGGGCGGAAACACCATATATTTT
many	15	-	TRBJ2-5	TRBV7-2	CASSAQGRREETQYF	TGTGCCAGCAGCGCCCAGGGAAGACGGGAAGAGACCCAGTACTTC
-	14	-	TRBJ1-2	TRBV4-2	CASSQDAGAVGYTF	TGTGCCAGCAGCCAAGATGCGGGGGCGGTTGGCTACACCTTC
-	18	TRBD2	TRBJ2-5	TRBV20-1	CGARTPRTSGTRAETQYF	TGCGGTGCCCGAACCCCTAGGACTAGCGGTACGAGAGCGGAGACCCAGTACTTC
many	10	-	TRBJ2-2	TRBV12-3/TRBV12-4	CASMAGELFF	TGTGCCAGCATGGCCGGGGAGCTGTTTTTT
few	17	TRBD1	TRBJ1-2	TRBV4-3	CASSQDVGGQGHYGYTF	TGCGCCAGCAGCCAAGATGTGGGAGGACAGGGGCACTATGGCTACACCTTC
many	10	-	TRBJ2-5	TRBV29-1	CSVERGTQYF	TGCAGCGTTGAGCGAGGGACCCAGTACTTC
once	15	-	TRBJ1-1	TRBV11-2	CASSEPRTGGTEAFF	TGTGCCAGCAGCGAACCTAGAACAGGTGGCACTGAAGCTTTCTTT
once	18	-	TRBJ1-1	TRBV10-1	CASSSFATVRGQDTEAFF	TGTGCCAGCAGTTCGTTCGCCACCGTCCGGGGGCAGGACACTGAAGCTTTCTTT
-	13	-	TRBJ2-7	TRBV7-9	CASSHREVYEQYF	TGTGCCAGCAGCCACAGGGAGGTCTACGAGCAGTACTTC
few	16	TRBD1	TRBJ1-2	TRBV7-2	CASSQDGGQGFYGYTF	TGTGCCAGCAGCCAAGATGGGGGACAGGGTTTCTATGGCTACACCTTC
many	15	-	TRBJ2-5	TRBV7-9	CASSLGLADQETQYF	TGTGCCAGCAGCTTAGGGTTAGCAGACCAAGAGACCCAGTACTTC
few	14	-	TRBJ1-5	TRBV12-3/TRBV12-4	CASSFHRENQPQHF	TGTGCCAGCAGTTTTCACAGGGAAAATCAGCCCCAGCATTTT
once	14	-	TRBJ2-2	TRBV6-5	CASSYIQNTGELFF	TGTGCCAGCAGTTACATACAGAACACCGGGGAGCTGTTTTTT
few	17	TRBD2	TRBJ2-6	TRBV7-8	CASSLTRGGTGANVLTF	TGTGCCAGCAGCTTAACCCGGGGGGGCACTGGGGCCAACGTCCTGACTTTC
many	14	-	TRBJ1-6	TRBV7-9	CASSLLGKYSPLHF	TGTGCCAGCAGCTTACTGGGGAAATATTCACCCCTCCACTTT
-	13	-	TRBJ2-2	TRBV20-1	CSATRANTGELFF	TGCAGTGCTACTAGGGCAAACACCGGGGAGCTGTTTTTT
few	15	-	TRBJ2-7	TRBV4-3	CASSQGPSFFVEQYF	TGCGCCAGCAGCCAAGGGCCCAGCTTTTTTGTCGAGCAGTACTTC
-	15	TRBD2	TRBJ2-5	TRBV20-1	CSGNGRRGGVETQYF	TGCAGTGGGAATGGCCGCCGGGGGGGGGTAGAGACCCAGTACTTC
-	14	-	TRBJ2-7	TRBV29-1	CSVVLLGASYEQYF	TGCAGCGTTGTTCTATTGGGGGCCTCCTACGAGCAGTACTTC
few	16	-	TRBJ1-4	TRBV6-5	CASSLGYGIANEKLFF	TGTGCCAGCAGTTTAGGTTATGGGATAGCTAATGAAAAACTGTTTTTT
-	14	TRBD1	TRBJ1-1	TRBV19	CAISPRGWDTEAFF	TGTGCCATTAGTCCCAGGGGGTGGGACACTGAAGCCTTCTTT
few	14	-	TRBJ2-7	TRBV12-3/TRBV12-4	CASSEQESSYEQYF	TGTGCCAGCAGTGAACAGGAGAGCTCCTACGAGCAGTACTTC
-	13	-	TRBJ2-1	TRBV24-1	CATSDLSWNEQFF	TGTGCCACCAGTGATTTGTCCTGGAATGAGCAGTTCTTC
-	15	TRBD2	TRBJ2-7	TRBV19	CASSRRAGVNYEQYF	TGTGCCAGTAGTCGACGAGCGGGAGTGAACTACGAGCAGTACTTC
-	14	-	TRBJ2-5	TRBV6-5	CASSSHEGAETQYF	TGTGCCAGCAGTTCCCACGAAGGGGCGGAGACCCAGTACTTC
-	15	TRBD2	TRBJ2-7	TRBV7-7	CASSRLAGAADEQYF	TGTGCTAGCAGCCGACTAGCGGGGGCCGCGGACGAGCAGTACTTC
-	16	TRBD2	TRBJ2-7	TRBV13	CASRTGLAGGFYEQYF	TGTGCCAGCAGGACAGGACTAGCGGGTGGGTTCTACGAGCAGTACTTC
-	16	TRBD1	TRBJ2-7	TRBV6-5	CASSYGRGTGDYEQYF	TGTGCCAGCAGTTACGGTCGTGGGACAGGAGACTACGAGCAGTACTTC
-	12	TRBD1	TRBJ1-4	TRBV6-1	CASSYRDRECLF	TGTGCCAGCAGTTACCGGGACAGGGAATGCCTTTTT